This T cell receptor (beta chain) was profiled in a study of shared clonotypes between healthy human individuals. The wider study: Each donor contributed plates that comprised three CD4 naive, three CD4 memory, two CD8 naive and one CD8 memory.

TCRdb's copy holds only in-frame clones and misses some; the assay was immunoSEQ multiplex PCR. The profile covers nearly 2 million clones, with approximately 94% appearing a single time and under 1.5% taken by the ten largest. CDR1 WSHSY and CDR2 SAAADI come from the germline V gene. The CDR3 extends over 11 amino acids. Trimming stripped 3 bases from V and 5 bases from J, with 4 bases between. Study-level points and caveats: Roughly 5% of naive CD4 clonotypes were common to a few donors. The represented genetic and exposure-history diversity was limited by the small number of donors.

CD8 cells regarded as naive lacked CD45RO, were positively chosen for CCR7, and omitted terminally differentiated effector memory CD45RA+ cells. As concerns this clone: The target antigen is unknown.

The sequence derives from a man between 18 and 35 years old in good health. The chain uses TRBV10-2 and TRBJ2-5; no firm D call. Sequences were obtained from naive CD8+ T cells sorted from blood. CDR3 nucleotides: TGCGCCAGCAGTGATATGGAGACCCAGTACTTC. It specifies CASSDMETQYF.